Below, 9 T cell receptor beta chains from the same sample are listed, as sequenced in a study of technical replicates of blood from a handful of donors. Clones were sequenced by immunoSEQ multiplex PCR, and TCRdb holds only the in-frame ones, with some missing. This table has about 67,000 clones, around 97% appearing once. Sequencing used T cells isolated from PBMCs. The receptors stem from a human donor in good health.

The V gene is TRBV5-1, the J gene TRBJ2-7, with a weak D call TRBD1 (6 bases). The CDR3 is 16 residues long. Trimming removed 0 bases from V and 2 bases from J, with 15 bases in between. Germline V gives CDR1 SGHRS, CDR2 YFSETQ. This CDR3 is CASSLVGQGTPYEQYF. The CDR3 bases are TGCGCCAGCAGCTTGGTTGGGCAGGGGACCCCCTACGAGCAGTACTTC.

The genes are TRBV28 and TRBJ1-3; tentatively, D is TRBD1 (6 bases). The germline V gene has CDR1 MDHEN and CDR2 SYDVKM. The length of the CDR3 is 12 residues. Trimming took 0 bases from V and 10 from J, leaving 7 bases between them. The CDR3 loop is CASSLWRGTIYF. CDR3 in DNA: TGTGCCAGCAGTTTATGGAGGGGGACCATATATTTT.

CDR3 in DNA: TGTGCCAGTAGTATAGGGACTGAAGAGACCCAGTACTTC. This encodes CASSIGTEETQYF. The chain employs TRBV19 and TRBJ2-5; D is perhaps TRBD2 (5 bases). From germline, CDR1 is LNHDA and CDR2 SQIVND (reference sequence). Trimming pared 1 base from V and 3 bases from J, leaving 6 bases between. CDR3 length: 13 residues.

V is TRBV5-1 and J is TRBJ2-3; 11 bases map to TRBD2. The CDR3 runs to 15 residues. The V segment lost 4 bases and the J segment 4 bases; nucleotides outside the gene matches: 5. Germline V gene lookup returns CDR1 SGHRS and CDR2 YFSETQ. For the CDR3, the DNA is TGCGCCAGCAGCGTACTAGCGGGAGACCCAGATACGCAGTATTTT. As protein: CASSVLAGDPDTQYF. Full variable domain (rest looked up from reference TRBV5-1 and TRBJ2-3): KAGVTQTPRYLIKTRGQQVTLSCSPISGHRSVSWYQQTPGQGLQFLFEYFSETQRNKGNFPGRFSGRQFSNSRSEMNVSTLELGDSALYLCASSVLAGDPDTQYFGPGTRLTVL.

The chain uses TRBV29-1 and TRBJ2-3, with a possible D match to TRBD2 (5 bases). The CDR3 spans 11 residues. Trimming left V 7 bases short and J 2 bases short, with 7 bases between. CDR1 is SQVTM and CDR2 is ANQGSEA in the germline V gene. The CDR3 DNA reads TGCAGCGGACGGGACACAGATACGCAGTATTTT. It translates to CSGRDTDTQYF.

This chain uses TRBV27 with TRBJ2-1; D ambiguous. The CDR3 consists of 14 residues. V lost 6 bases to trimming and J lost 7 bases, with 16 bases between them. Germline values: CDR1 MNHEY, CDR2 SMNVEV (reference sequence). The chain's CDR3 is CASSLSRGLNEQFF. The DNA of the CDR3 is TGTGCCAGCAGCCTCAGTAGAGGTCTAAATGAGCAGTTCTTC.

This clone appeared a single time. The CDR3 loop is CASSEGGPNYGYTF. CDR3 nucleotides: TGTGCCAGCAGTGAAGGTGGGCCAAACTATGGCTACACCTTC. V usage is TRBV6-1 and J usage is TRBJ1-2; D is unresolved. There are 14 residues in the CDR3. Germline V gives CDR1 MNHNS, CDR2 SASEGT. The germline V and J ends were trimmed by 1 base and 2 bases, with 8 bases remaining between them.

This chain links TRBV5-6 with TRBJ2-2; 8 positions match TRBD1. V lost 1 base to trimming and J lost 4 bases; unmatched junction nucleotides: 6. The CDR3 length is 16 residues. The germline V gene has CDR1 SGHDT and CDR2 YYEEEE. The CDR3 reads CASSLFQGAFTGELFF. As DNA, the CDR3 is TGTGCCAGCAGCTTGTTCCAGGGGGCTTTCACCGGGGAGCTGTTTTTT.

This chain links TRBV10-3 with TRBJ2-2; TRBD1 aligns across 8 bases. Trimming took 5 bases from V and 3 from J; bases not matched to a gene: 8. The CDR3 contains 16 residues. The germline V gene has CDR1 ENHRY and CDR2 SYGVKD. CDR3 amino acids: CAISTRQGPYTGELFF. The CDR3, as DNA: TGTGCCATCAGTACTAGACAGGGGCCCTACACCGGGGAGCTGTTTTTT.